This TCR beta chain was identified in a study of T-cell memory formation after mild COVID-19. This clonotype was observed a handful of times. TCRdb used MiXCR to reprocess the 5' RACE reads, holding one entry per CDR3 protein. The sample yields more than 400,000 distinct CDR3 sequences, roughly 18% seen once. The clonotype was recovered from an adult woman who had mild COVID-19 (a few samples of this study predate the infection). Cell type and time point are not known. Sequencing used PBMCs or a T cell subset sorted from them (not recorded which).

CDR3 DNA: TGTGCCACGGGGACAGGGGCAGATACGCAGTATTTT. It is translated as CATGTGADTQYF. The rearrangement joins TRBV10-3 to TRBJ2-3; 10 bases map to TRBD1. The germline V gene has CDR1 ENHRY and CDR2 SYGVKD. The V gene end was trimmed by 10 bases and the J gene end by 4 bases; junction bases not matched to a gene: 2. This CDR3 contains 12 residues.